The rows below give T cell receptor beta chains drawn from one sample of a study of blood T cell repertoires in COVID-19. Clones were read by immunoSEQ multiplex PCR, and TCRdb kept only the in-frame ones, dropping some. The profile shows over 250,000 clones, more than 70% of them singletons. The sequenced sample consisted of PBMCs or T cells enriched from blood (not recorded which). Every receptor here comes from a woman aged 30 to 39 who had recovered from COVID-19. CDR3s include the opening cysteine and the closing phenylalanine or tryptophan. D genes are given only for firm matches. Rows give clone size only sometimes, using once, few, many, or a class for an expanded clone.

j_call v_call d_call clone_size cdr3_nt cdr3_aa
TRBJ2-7 TRBV5-5 . . TGTGCCAGCAGCTTGGCCTTGTACGAGCAGTACTTC CASSLALYEQYF
TRBJ1-5 TRBV15 . . TGTGCCACCAGCCCGAGGAGGGGACAGCCCCAGCATTTT CATSPRRGQPQHF
TRBJ2-5 TRBV7-9 TRBD1 once TGTGCCAGCAGCTTGGGACAGGGGCCGGAGACCCAGTACTTC CASSLGQGPETQYF
TRBJ1-1 TRBV4-1 . . TGCGCCAGCAGCCAAATTAGTACGCATGAAGCTTTCTTT CASSQISTHEAFF
TRBJ2-5 TRBV7-3 . . TGTGCCAGCAGCTTTCAGGGAGGCGACGAGACCCAGTACTTC CASSFQGGDETQYF
TRBJ1-2 TRBV3-1/TRBV3-2 . . TGTGCCAGCAGCCCAAGATACCCCGGAGATGGCTACACCTTC CASSPRYPGDGYTF
TRBJ2-7 TRBV4-1 . . TGCGCCAGCAGCCAGACAGAACTTACCTACGAGCAGTACTTC CASSQTELTYEQYF
TRBJ2-2 TRBV7-9 TRBD1 . TGTGCCAGCAGCCCTCCCGGGACAGGCACCGGGGAGCTGTTTTTT CASSPPGTGTGELFF
TRBJ2-5 TRBV5-1 . . TGCGCCAGCAGTGATGGGGCGGGGGAGACCCAGTACTTC CASSDGAGETQYF
TRBJ2-1 TRBV25-1 . . TGTGCCAGCAGTGAACAGACAGACAATGAGCAGTTCTTC CASSEQTDNEQFF
TRBJ1-1 TRBV14 . few TGTGCCAGCAGCCAAGGGGCAGGCCAAGCTTTCTTT CASSQGAGQAFF
TRBJ1-2 TRBV18 TRBD1 . TGTGCCAGCTCACCCCAGGACAGGGTGGACTATGGCTACACCTTC CASSPQDRVDYGYTF
TRBJ2-3 TRBV5-1 TRBD1 . TGCGCCAGCAGCTCTAGTACAACTCGAGGGACAGGGGAGACAGATACGCAGTATTTT CASSSSTTRGTGETDTQYF
TRBJ2-3 TRBV6-5 TRBD2 . TGTGCCAGCAGTTCCCCTAGCGGGGGGGGCACAGATACGCAGTATTTT CASSSPSGGGTDTQYF
TRBJ2-1 TRBV7-7 TRBD2 . TGTGCCAGCAGCTTACTAGCGGGGGTGAGCAATGAGCAGTTCTTC CASSLLAGVSNEQFF
TRBJ2-7 TRBV20-1 . . TGCAGTGCTAGTGCAGCCCGCAGGTCCAATTCCTACGAGCAGTACTTC CSASAARRSNSYEQYF
TRBJ2-2 TRBV5-1 . . TGCGCCAGCAGCGTACGCCACGGGGGGCCCGGGGAGCTGTTTTTT CASSVRHGGPGELFF
TRBJ2-7 TRBV6-9 TRBD1 . TGTGCCAGCAGTCCCGGACAGGGGTGGGACGAGCAGTACTTC CASSPGQGWDEQYF
TRBJ2-4 TRBV5-5 TRBD1 . TGTGCCAGCAGCTTGGCAACAACAGGGGTCAGAAACATTCAGTACTTC CASSLATTGVRNIQYF
TRBJ1-3 TRBV7-2 . . TGTGCCAGCAGAATTCTTCTCGGTGCGGGAAACACCATATATTTT CASRILLGAGNTIYF
TRBJ2-7 TRBV3-1/TRBV3-2 TRBD2 . TGTGCCAGCAGCCAAGTATACGGGGGGGCCTACGAGCAGTACTTC CASSQVYGGAYEQYF
TRBJ2-5 TRBV9 TRBD2 . TGTGCCAGCAGCGTAACGGTGGCGGGGGATCAAGAGACCCAGTACTTC CASSVTVAGDQETQYF